This TCR beta chain was sequenced for a study of long-term antiretroviral therapy in people with HIV. Study-wide results and limits: Viral resistance, ART adherence and therapy changes all lacked available data.

Researchers ran immunoSEQ v3.0 at survey level. Only in-frame clones appear in the TCRdb table, and some are missing; sequencing was by immunoSEQ multiplex PCR. The table has roughly 28,000 clones, about nine tenths seen once; the top ten hold approximately 4.3%. From germline, CDR1 is LNHDA and CDR2 SQIVND (reference sequence). The V end was cut by 5 bases, the J end by 4 bases, with 11 bases between. CDR3 length: 13 amino acids. This clone was picked up a small number of times. The antigen is not known. This chain uses TRBV19 with TRBJ1-2; possibly TRBD1 for D (6 bases). Specimen: unsorted PBMCs, collected more than 5 years after starting antiretroviral therapy. The receptor's source is a woman aged 40 to 50 with HIV. DNA for the CDR3: TGTGCCAGTAGTCTCCCAGGGGCCTATGGCTACACCTTC. It specifies CASSLPGAYGYTF.